This TCR beta chain was obtained from a study of response to subunit inactivated influenza vaccine. TCRdb reprocessed the RT-PCR reads via MiXCR and lists one record per CDR3 protein. The sample contains 450,000 to 600,000 distinct CDR3 sequences, under 9% of which appear only once. This clonotype showed up just a few times. Its specificity is not known. Study-level results: Only a handful of new T cells, the authors suggested, are recruited with each seasonal influenza vaccination.

Germline lookup yields CDR1 SGHRS and CDR2 YFSETQ. V lost 1 base and J 2 bases, leaving 12 bases between the germline ends. This CDR3 region has 15 residues. This material consisted of PBMCs from blood, taken less than 30 months after vaccination. The origin of this receptor is a man aged 50-75 years who received an inactivated influenza vaccine. V usage is TRBV5-1 and J usage is TRBJ2-5; D is unresolved. CDR3 sequence (DNA): TGCGCCAGCAGCTTGAGCCCGGGCCCTCAAGAGACCCAGTACTTC. Protein product: CASSLSPGPQETQYF.